Below are 3 T cell receptor beta chains sequenced from a single sample in a study of PD-L1 blockade in urothelial cancer. Time point described: pretreatment peripheral blood. Method: immunoSEQ multiplex PCR; TCRdb's copy keeps in-frame clones and lacks some. The sample lists fewer than 60,000 clones; approximately 79% were seen once. Sequenced material: PBMCs, taken around atezolizumab (anti-PD-L1) treatment. Receptors originate from a man between 65 and 85 years old with urothelial cancer.

The chain has TRBV30 and TRBJ1-6; D is undetermined. Deletions cut 1 base from V and 10 bases from J, with 11 bases between. The germline gives CDR1 GTSNPN, CDR2 SVGIG (reference sequence). This CDR3 is built from 13 residues. CDR3 in DNA: TGTGCCTGGAGTGGGCAGAATCTCTCACCCCTCCACTTT. Translation gives CAWSGQNLSPLHF.

This clone is classed as medium-sized (0.01 to 0.1%). This chain connects TRBV5-4 to TRBJ2-6, with 7 bases identical to TRBD1. The CDR3 is made up of 18 amino acids. CDR1 SGHNT and CDR2 YYREEE come from the germline V gene (reference sequence). The trim removed 4 bases at V and 0 bases at J, leaving 10 bases unmatched. The CDR3 loop is CASSRGTALNSGANVLTF. The CDR3 DNA follows: TGTGCCAGCAGCCGAGGGACAGCTCTTAACTCTGGGGCCAACGTCCTGACTTTC.

The J gene is TRBJ1-5, the V gene TRBV19; D is perhaps TRBD1 (6 bases). V lost 4 bases and J lost 3, with 13 bases in between. This CDR3 spans 15 amino acids. Germline V gene sequence: CDR1 LNHDA, CDR2 SQIVND (reference sequence). The DNA of the CDR3 is TGTGCCAGTAGTAAGACCAGGGGTTACAATCAGCCCCAGCATTTT. It is translated as CASSKTRGYNQPQHF.